The 15 T cell receptor beta chains given below trace back to one sample, sequenced in a study of tumor-infiltrating lymphocytes in localized non-small cell lung cancer (dated by TCRdb to about 2021). Libraries were constructed by the immunoSEQ multiplex PCR assay. Drawn from immuneACCESS, this table holds only the in-frame rearrangements with V and J called that TCRdb kept. Clones are partly lost; checked studies trace under half to an unresolved V gene and leave the rest unexplained. The sample contains some 17,000 clones, 70% to 85% of them found a single time. The ten biggest clones cover approximately 6.8% of the sample. The sample taken for sequencing was lung tumor tissue. Every receptor here comes from a human donor with non-small cell lung cancer.

By share, this clone counts as medium-sized (0.01 to 0.1%). The chain couples TRBV19 to TRBJ2-1; 7 bases are a match to TRBD2. There are 15 residues in the CDR3. V dropped 3 bases and J dropped 5; count of bases not matched to a gene: 7. The V gene's germline CDR1 is LNHDA and CDR2 SQIVND (reference sequence). CDR3 DNA sequence: TGTGCCAGTAGTATCCCCCAGCGGGAAAACAATGAGCAGTTCTTC. Translation gives CASSIPQRENNEQFF.

This clone was found a few times. The chain combines TRBV7-3 with TRBJ2-7; the match to TRBD2 covers 13 bases. The CDR3 consists of 15 residues. CDR1 and CDR2 (germline): SGHTA, FQGTGA. Losses at the gene ends were 5 bases for V and 4 bases for J; bases not matched to a gene: 5. The CDR3 spells CASSVGTSGIYEQYF. DNA of the CDR3: TGTGCCAGCAGCGTAGGGACTAGCGGGATTTACGAGCAGTACTTC.

The chain combines TRBV19 with TRBJ2-7, with a possible D match to TRBD1 (6 bases). The germline CDR1 and CDR2 sequences are LNHDA and SQIVND (reference sequence). Trimming removed 5 bases from V and 2 bases from J, with 13 bases in between. The CDR3 has 14 residues. CDR3 sequence reads: CASSLGQSTYEQYF. The CDR3 DNA reads TGTGCCAGTAGTCTAGGACAGAGCACCTACGAGCAGTACTTC.

The chain uses TRBV6-5 and TRBJ2-1; D is unclear. Germline CDR1 and CDR2: MNHEY and SVGAGI. This CDR3 region has 12 residues. Deletions cut 6 bases from V and 9 bases from J, with 12 bases between. As DNA, the CDR3 is TGTGCCAGCAGGGCATTCTCTGGTGAGCAGTTCTTC. This encodes CASRAFSGEQFF.

The chain combines TRBV7-2 with TRBJ1-5, with a weak D call TRBD1 (5 bases). The CDR3 has 15 amino acids. Trimming left V 0 bases short and J 5 bases short, with 11 bases between. The germline gives CDR1 SGHTA, CDR2 FQGNSA. The CDR3 coding sequence is TGTGCCAGCAGCTTAGCCGGGTCAGGGCATCAGCCCCAGCATTTT. It encodes CASSLAGSGHQPQHF. The variable domain in full, completed from reference TRBV7-2 and TRBJ1-5, reads GAGVSQSPSNKVTEKGKDVELRCDPISGHTALYWYRQSLGQGLEFLIYFQGNSAPDKSGLPSDRFSAERTGGSVSTLTIQRTQQEDSAVYLCASSLAGSGHQPQHFGDGTRLSIL.

The chain uses TRBV5-5 and TRBJ2-5, with a possible D match to TRBD1 (5 bases). The germline CDR1 and CDR2 sequences are SGHKS and YYEKEE (reference sequence). The CDR3 is 14 residues long. With 0 bases removed from V and 2 bases from J, the gap between germline ends came to 8 bases. CDR3 sequence reads: CASSLGYRQETQYF. CDR3 DNA: TGTGCCAGCAGCTTGGGGTACAGGCAAGAGACCCAGTACTTC. Complete variable domain (other parts from reference TRBV5-5 and TRBJ2-5): DAGVTQSPTHLIKTRGQQVTLRCSPISGHKSVSWYQQVLGQGPQFIFQYYEKEERGRGNFPDRFSARQFPNYSSELNVNALLLGDSALYLCASSLGYRQETQYFGPGTRLLVL.

The chain recombines TRBV28 with TRBJ2-7, with D perhaps matching TRBD1 or TRBD2 (6 bases each). CDR3 length: 15 residues. In germline, CDR1 is MDHEN, CDR2 SYDVKM. V dropped 2 bases and J dropped 1 base, with 12 bases sitting between them. The CDR3 nucleotides read TGTGCCAGCAGTTTAAGGGGGACTGTATCCTACGAGCAGTACTTC. Translated: CASSLRGTVSYEQYF.

In this sample, this clone turned up once. J is TRBJ1-5 and V is TRBV7-2; perhaps TRBD1 as D (6 bases). Looked up from germline, CDR1 is SGHTA and CDR2 is FQGNSA. Between the trimmed V and J ends, which lost 2 bases and 1 base, there was a span of 12 bases. The CDR3 extends over 16 amino acids. The CDR3 loop reads CASSLYSGESNQPQHF. The CDR3 DNA is TGTGCCAGCAGCTTATACTCAGGGGAGAGCAATCAGCCCCAGCATTTT.

This rearrangement joins TRBV10-3 to TRBJ1-1; no firm D call. Germline V lookup: CDR1 ENHRY, CDR2 SYGVKD. The length of the CDR3 is 16 residues. V lost 4 bases and J lost 5, with 20 bases in between. The CDR3 protein is CAISVSTVVQETEAFF. In DNA, the CDR3 is TGTGCCATCAGTGTCTCAACCGTAGTACAAGAGACTGAAGCTTTCTTT.

This rearrangement joins TRBV30 to TRBJ2-1; D possibly corresponds to TRBD2 (6 bases). The germline V gene has CDR1 GTSNPN and CDR2 SVGIG (reference sequence). The CDR3 consists of 12 residues. V was shortened by 3 bases and J by 10 bases, with 13 bases between the two germline ends. The CDR3 reads CAWSPNRGEQFF. Written as DNA, the CDR3 is TGTGCCTGGAGCCCGAATCGGGGGGAGCAGTTCTTC.

This chain joins TRBV29-1 and TRBJ2-1, with 8 bases that match TRBD2. The CDR3 spans 15 residues. V was clipped by 0 bases and J by 8 bases; unmatched bases: 9. Germline V lookup: CDR1 SQVTM, CDR2 ANQGSEA. The CDR3 loop is CSVEESGTSIDEQFF. The CDR3 coding sequence is TGCAGCGTTGAAGAATCCGGGACTAGTATCGATGAGCAGTTCTTC.

The V and J genes are TRBV2 and TRBJ2-7, with no clear D. Germline V CDR1 and CDR2: SNHLY, FYNNEI. Trimming took off 7 bases at V and 2 bases at J, with 12 bases between the two ends. This CDR3 contains 13 residues. This CDR3 reads CASNPNGAYEQYF. CDR3 DNA sequence: TGTGCCAGCAATCCTAACGGAGCCTACGAGCAGTACTTC.

This clone came up once. This chain connects TRBV7-8 to TRBJ2-7; D may be TRBD2 (6 bases). V was trimmed by 0 bases and J by 0 bases, leaving 9 bases between them. Germline values: CDR1 SGHVS, CDR2 FQNEAQ. The CDR3 sequence is 15 residues long. The CDR3 spells CASSLAGGASYEQYF. The DNA for the CDR3 is TGTGCCAGCAGCTTAGCAGGAGGGGCCTCCTACGAGCAGTACTTC.

The chain has TRBV19 and TRBJ2-7; no reliable D call. The CDR3 has 11 amino acids. Germline loops: CDR1 LNHDA, CDR2 SQIVND (reference sequence). V lost 0 bases to trimming and J lost 7 bases, with 4 bases between them. CDR3 in amino acids: CASSIEGEQYF. The DNA of the CDR3 is TGTGCCAGTAGTATAGAGGGGGAGCAGTACTTC.

The V gene is TRBV11-2, the J gene TRBJ2-7; TRBD2 is a possible D gene (5 bases). This CDR3 is built from 12 residues. V lost 1 base and J lost 9, with 10 bases in between. Germline-derived CDR1 and CDR2 are SGHAT and FQNNGV. The CDR3 region has the DNA TGTGCCAGCAGCTTAGCGGGGATGGGGCAGTACTTC. This codes for CASSLAGMGQYF.